These T cell receptor beta chains were read from a single sample in a study of prognosis after radiotherapy for stage I lung cancer. One entry per CDR3 protein results from TCRdb running MiXCR on the multiplex PCR reads. The table lists 30,000 to 40,000 distinct CDR3 sequences, under 35% of them singletons, with 16% in the top ten. Sample: PBMCs, taken before or after stereotactic body radiation therapy (not recorded which). Receptors were obtained from a donor aged 50 or older with non-small cell lung cancer. The CDR3 runs from the conserved cysteine through the conserved F or W. The D gene is left open where the match is weak. Expanded clones are given a class, and other clones once, few, many or no size at all.

size | J | D | V | CDR3 | DNA
many | TRBJ1-2 | NA | TRBV5-1 | CASSLQGDYGYTF | TGCGCCAGCAGCCTGCAGGGAGACTATGGCTACACCTTC
NA | TRBJ1-2 | TRBD1 | TRBV19 | CASSGDRYGYTF | TGTGCCAGTAGTGGGGACAGATATGGCTACACCTTC
NA | TRBJ1-3 | NA | TRBV6-1 | CASMAVTVSTGNTIYF | TGTGCCAGCATGGCCGTGACAGTCAGTACTGGAAACACCATATATTTT
many | TRBJ2-6 | NA | TRBV30 | CAGSKSSGANVLTF | TGTGCCGGCTCAAAATCTTCCGGGGCCAACGTCCTGACTTTC
NA | TRBJ2-2 | TRBD2 | TRBV7-2 | CASSQWGLATGELPF | TGTGCCAGCAGCCAGTGGGGACTAGCCACCGGGGAGCTGCCTTTT
many | TRBJ2-7 | TRBD1 | TRBV10-3 | CAIRDRPYEQYF | TGTGCCATCCGGGACAGGCCCTACGAGCAGTACTTC
NA | TRBJ1-2 | NA | TRBV20-1 | CSARDGHMGRNYGYTF | TGCAGTGCTAGAGATGGGCACATGGGCCGAAACTATGGCTACACCTTC
many | TRBJ1-5 | TRBD1 | TRBV2 | CASRDRGQGQPQHF | TGTGCCAGCAGGGACAGGGGGCAAGGACAGCCCCAGCATTTT
many | TRBJ2-1 | NA | TRBV2 | CASNRPGDNEQFF | TGTGCCAGTAATAGGCCCGGCGACAATGAGCAGTTCTTC
NA | TRBJ2-6 | TRBD2 | TRBV6-2/TRBV6-3 | CASSYRPRTSGVKNSGANVLTF | TGTGCCAGCAGTTACCGACCTAGGACTAGCGGGGTAAAAAACTCTGGGGCCAACGTCCTGACTTTC
once | TRBJ1-5 | NA | TRBV6-1 | CASSALGSANQPQHF | TGTGCCAGCAGTGCCCTCGGCAGCGCCAATCAGCCCCAGCATTTT
many | TRBJ2-5 | NA | TRBV2 | CASSEARRPGETQYF | TGTGCCAGCAGTGAAGCGCGGCGACCGGGGGAGACCCAGTACTTC
many | TRBJ2-5 | NA | TRBV28 | CASSSYQGHRQETQYF | TGTGCCAGCAGTTCGTACCAGGGACATCGCCAAGAGACCCAGTACTTC
many | TRBJ2-7 | NA | TRBV5-1 | CASSPGGGTFYEQYF | TGCGCCAGCAGTCCGGGGGGCGGGACCTTTTACGAGCAGTACTTC
NA | TRBJ1-6 | NA | TRBV24-1 | CAISDLVGVYSPLHF | TGTGCCATCAGTGATTTGGTGGGGGTTTACTCACCCCTCCACTTT